This is a list of T cell receptor beta chains from one sample in a study of blood T cell repertoires in COVID-19. The table came from immunoSEQ multiplex PCR; TCRdb's copy has only in-frame clones and leaves some out. The sample has approximately 390,000 clones; 80% to 90% are singletons. Input material: PBMCs or T cells enriched from blood (not recorded which). The origin of the receptors is a woman aged 45 to 65 who had recovered from COVID-19. CDR3s include the opening cysteine and the closing phenylalanine or tryptophan. The D gene is left open where the match is weak. Size tells how often a clone was seen (once, few, many) or the class of an expanded clone, and some rows leave it out.

clone size,V gene,D gene,J gene,CDR3 DNA,CDR3 protein
once,TRBV3-1/TRBV3-2,.,TRBJ1-1,TGTGCCAGCAGCCAAGAACAGATCATGAACACTGAAGCTTTCTTT,CASSQEQIMNTEAFF
.,TRBV5-1,TRBD1,TRBJ1-2,TGCGCCAGCAGTTGGGACAGCGACATTGGCTACACCTTC,CASSWDSDIGYTF
once,TRBV19,TRBD2,TRBJ2-1,TGTGCCAGTAGTATCTCCGGACTAGCCACCAATGAGCAGTTCTTC,CASSISGLATNEQFF
.,TRBV2,.,TRBJ1-2,TGTGCCAGCAGTGTTCACGCTAGTGGCTACACCTTC,CASSVHASGYTF
.,TRBV4-1,TRBD1,TRBJ1-2,TGCGCCAGCTCCCCGAGGGGGCAGCAGCTTAGCGGCTACACCTTC,CASSPRGQQLSGYTF
.,TRBV29-1,.,TRBJ2-1,TGCAGCGTTGCCCGGGGGTCGGGCTCCTACAATGAGCAGTTCTTC,CSVARGSGSYNEQFF
few,TRBV2,TRBD1,TRBJ1-6,TGTGCCAGCAGTGAAGAGACAGGGGCTTCCTATAATTCACCCCTCCACTTT,CASSEETGASYNSPLHF
.,TRBV18,TRBD2,TRBJ2-1,TGTGCCAGCTCAAAAGGGACGGGGGGGGCCTCGGATGAGCAGTTCTTC,CASSKGTGGASDEQFF
.,TRBV9,TRBD1,TRBJ1-2,TGTGCCAGCAGTGGGGGGGACAGGGTTAACTATGGCTACACCTTC,CASSGGDRVNYGYTF
.,TRBV4-2,.,TRBJ1-4,TGTGCCAGCAGCCAAGATGCGGCGACCCAGCGTAATGAAAAACTGTTTTTT,CASSQDAATQRNEKLFF
.,TRBV24-1,.,TRBJ2-2,TGTGCCACCAGTGATCCTTCGCAAAAGTCAGGGTCGAGCGGGGAGCTGTTTTTT,CATSDPSQKSGSSGELFF
once,TRBV24-1,.,TRBJ1-2,TGTGCCACCAGTGATTTGTCCGAGAGCTACACCTTC,CATSDLSESYTF
.,TRBV4-3,TRBD1,TRBJ1-1,TGCGCCAGCAGCCAATACCGACAGGGAAACACTGAAGCTTTCTTT,CASSQYRQGNTEAFF
.,TRBV5-6,.,TRBJ1-1,TGTGCCAGCAGCTTGGTTAATGCGGGCCGACTTAGGAACACTGAAGCTTTCTTT,CASSLVNAGRLRNTEAFF
.,TRBV25-1,.,TRBJ1-2,TGTGCCAGCGCGGGGCAAACTTATGGCTACACCTTC,CASAGQTYGYTF
few,TRBV2,TRBD1,TRBJ1-1,TGTGCCAGCAGTGACCCGGGACAGCTGAACACTGAAGCTTTCTTT,CASSDPGQLNTEAFF
.,TRBV5-1,TRBD1,TRBJ1-6,TGCGCCAGCAGCCGGAATAGGGGACAGTTTAATTCACCCCTCCACTTT,CASSRNRGQFNSPLHF
once,TRBV27,.,TRBJ1-1,TGTGCCAGCAGTTTAGGCGTAGAGGCCGCTGAAGCTTTCTTT,CASSLGVEAAEAFF
.,TRBV5-4,.,TRBJ2-7,TGTGCCAGCAGCTCGAGCTCCTACGAGCAGTACTTC,CASSSSSYEQYF
.,TRBV28,TRBD2,TRBJ2-5,TGTGCCAGCAGTTTGTGGGGACTACACCAAGAGACCCAGTACTTC,CASSLWGLHQETQYF
.,TRBV27,.,TRBJ2-7,TGTGCCAGCAGTCCCACATACAGCTCCTACGAGCAGTACTTC,CASSPTYSSYEQYF
.,TRBV6-5,.,TRBJ1-5,TGTGCCAGCAATCACTTCCCACGGGTTCCCCAGCATTTT,CASNHFPRVPQHF
.,TRBV2,TRBD1,TRBJ2-2,TGTGCCAGCAGGGGACAGGGTCCCACCGGGGAGCTGTTTTTT,CASRGQGPTGELFF
.,TRBV4-3,TRBD2,TRBJ2-1,TGCGCCAGCAGCCCACGTTTGGCGGGGGTTTACAATGAGCAGTTCTTC,CASSPRLAGVYNEQFF
.,TRBV6-6,.,TRBJ1-2,TGTGCCAGCGCTCCGGGGGGCAGCCGCTATGGCTACACCTTC,CASAPGGSRYGYTF
.,TRBV4-3,.,TRBJ2-3,TGCGCCAGCAGCCAAGTTTCGGGGGATTATTGGGATACGCAGTATTTT,CASSQVSGDYWDTQYF
few,TRBV7-9,.,TRBJ2-2,TGTGCCAGCAGTTCAGGGTTATTACCCACCGGGGAGCTGTTTTTT,CASSSGLLPTGELFF
.,TRBV2,.,TRBJ1-2,TGTGCCAGCAGTGACTCCGAGTACTATGGCTACACCTTC,CASSDSEYYGYTF
.,TRBV7-3,TRBD2,TRBJ2-1,TGTGCCAGCAGCTTAACTAGTAGCGGGGGGGCGTATGAGCAGTTCTTC,CASSLTSSGGAYEQFF
once,TRBV2,.,TRBJ2-2,TGTGCCAGCAGTGAAGTAGGGGTCACCGGGGAGCTGTTTTTT,CASSEVGVTGELFF
.,TRBV19,.,TRBJ1-5,TGTGCCAGTAAGAAAGGTTGGGCAGATAGCAATCAGCCCCAGCATTTT,CASKKGWADSNQPQHF
.,TRBV5-1,.,TRBJ2-5,TGCGCCAGCGACCCCCGGGGAAACCTAGAGACCCAGTACTTC,CASDPRGNLETQYF
once,TRBV2,TRBD1,TRBJ1-2,TGTGCCAGCAGAACCATGACAGGGGGAGGCTCTGGCTACACCTTC,CASRTMTGGGSGYTF
once,TRBV3-1/TRBV3-2,.,TRBJ1-2,TGTGCCAGCAGCCAAGATCGACTTGTGGCAGGGGAGATCTATGGCTACACCTTC,CASSQDRLVAGEIYGYTF
few,TRBV9,.,TRBJ2-5,TGTGCCAGCAGCGTAGGGACAGTAAAAGAGACCCAGTACTTC,CASSVGTVKETQYF